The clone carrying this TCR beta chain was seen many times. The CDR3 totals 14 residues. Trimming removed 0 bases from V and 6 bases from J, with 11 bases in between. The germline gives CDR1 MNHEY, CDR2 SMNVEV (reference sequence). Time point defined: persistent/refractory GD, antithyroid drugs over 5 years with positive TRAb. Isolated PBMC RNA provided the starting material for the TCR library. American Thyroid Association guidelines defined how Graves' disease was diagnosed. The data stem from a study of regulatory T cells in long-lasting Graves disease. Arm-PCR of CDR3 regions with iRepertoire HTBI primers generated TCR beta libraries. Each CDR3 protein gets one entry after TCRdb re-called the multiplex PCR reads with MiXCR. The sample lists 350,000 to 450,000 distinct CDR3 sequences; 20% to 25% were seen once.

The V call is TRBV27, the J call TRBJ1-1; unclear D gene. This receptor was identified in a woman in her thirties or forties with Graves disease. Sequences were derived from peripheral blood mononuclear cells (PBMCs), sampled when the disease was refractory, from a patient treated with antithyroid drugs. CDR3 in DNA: TGTGCCAGCAGTTTATCGGTCTGGCAATCTGAAGCTTTCTTT. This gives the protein CASSLSVWQSEAFF.